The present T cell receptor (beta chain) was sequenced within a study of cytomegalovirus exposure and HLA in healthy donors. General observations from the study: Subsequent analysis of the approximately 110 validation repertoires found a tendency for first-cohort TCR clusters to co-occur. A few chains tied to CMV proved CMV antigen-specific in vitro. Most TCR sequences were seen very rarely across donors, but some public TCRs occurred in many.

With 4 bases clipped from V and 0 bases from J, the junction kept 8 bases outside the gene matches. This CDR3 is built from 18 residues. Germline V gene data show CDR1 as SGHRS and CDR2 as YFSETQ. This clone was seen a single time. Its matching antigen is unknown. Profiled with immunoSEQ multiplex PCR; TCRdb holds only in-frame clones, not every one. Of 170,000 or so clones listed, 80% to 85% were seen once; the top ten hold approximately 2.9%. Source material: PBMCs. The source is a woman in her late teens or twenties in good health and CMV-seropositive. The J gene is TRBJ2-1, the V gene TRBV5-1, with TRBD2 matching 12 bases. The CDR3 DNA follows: TGCGCCAGCAGCGTAAGGACTAGCGGGGTCTTCTCCTACAATGAGCAGTTCTTC. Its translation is CASSVRTSGVFSYNEQFF.